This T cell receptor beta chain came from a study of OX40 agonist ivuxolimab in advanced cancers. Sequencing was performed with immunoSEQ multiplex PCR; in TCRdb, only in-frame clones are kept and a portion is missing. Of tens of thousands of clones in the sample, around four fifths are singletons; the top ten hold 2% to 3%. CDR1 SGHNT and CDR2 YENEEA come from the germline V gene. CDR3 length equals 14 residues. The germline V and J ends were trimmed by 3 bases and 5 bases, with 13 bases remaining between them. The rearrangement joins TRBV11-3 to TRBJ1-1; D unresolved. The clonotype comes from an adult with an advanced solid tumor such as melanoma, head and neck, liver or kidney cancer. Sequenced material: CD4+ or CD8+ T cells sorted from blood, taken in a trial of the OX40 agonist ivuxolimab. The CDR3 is CASSFGSLGTEAFF. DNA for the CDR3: TGTGCCAGCAGCTTTGGGAGTCTGGGGACTGAAGCTTTCTTT.